Following are 3 T cell receptor beta chains from one sample sequenced in a study of T-cell reconstitution after alpha-beta-depleted transplantation in children. Preparation of the TCRbeta library was carried out with unique molecular identifiers. TCRdb processed the PCR reads anew with MiXCR; each CDR3 protein has one entry. The sample contains nearly 250,000 distinct CDR3 sequences, roughly 8.2% of which appear only once. The specimen was PBMCs, mostly from graft donor cells, collected 180 days after TCRalphabeta/CD19-depleted stem cell transplant. The receptors stem from a male patient younger than 18 who had a stem cell transplant for acute lymphoblastic leukemia, so the T cells may come from the graft donor.

This clonotype has at least ten counts. The chain joins TRBV6-5 to TRBJ2-2; D not resolved. The V gene's germline CDR1 is MNHEY and CDR2 SVGAGI. Trimming took 2 bases from V and 2 from J, leaving 6 bases between them. The CDR3 runs to 14 residues. CDR3 amino acids: CASSYGVNTGELFF. The CDR3 bases are TGTGCCAGCAGTTACGGTGTTAACACCGGGGAGCTGTTTTTT.

In its sample, this clonotype was seen many times. The V and J genes are TRBV12-3 or TRBV12-4 and TRBJ2-7; D is uncertain. The length of the CDR3 is 13 residues. V lost 1 base, J lost 5 bases, and 9 bases lay in between. CDR3 coding DNA: TGTGCCAGCAGTTTAGATCCAGCTGACGAGCAGTACTTC. The encoded protein is CASSLDPADEQYF.

The chain carries TRBV7-2 and TRBJ1-1; D gene unclear. Per the germline V gene, CDR1 is SGHTA and CDR2 is FQGNSA. The CDR3 consists of 13 residues. V was shortened by 1 base and J by 10 bases, with 13 bases between the two germline ends. The CDR3 bases are TGTGCCAGCAGCTTAGACGCAGGCTATGGAGCTTTCTTT. It translates to CASSLDAGYGAFF.